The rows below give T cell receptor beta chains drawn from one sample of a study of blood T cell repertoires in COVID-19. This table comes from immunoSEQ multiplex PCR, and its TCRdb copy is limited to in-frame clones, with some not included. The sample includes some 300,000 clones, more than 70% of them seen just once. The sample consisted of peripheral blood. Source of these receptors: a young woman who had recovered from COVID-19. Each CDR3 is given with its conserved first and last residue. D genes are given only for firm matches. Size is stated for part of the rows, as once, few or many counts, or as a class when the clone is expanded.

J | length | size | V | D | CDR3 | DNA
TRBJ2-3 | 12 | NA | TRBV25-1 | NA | CASRQDTDTQYF | TGTGCCAGCAGGCAGGACACAGATACGCAGTATTTT
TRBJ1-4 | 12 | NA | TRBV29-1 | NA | CSAGAPHEKLFF | TGCAGCGCCGGAGCGCCTCATGAAAAACTGTTTTTT
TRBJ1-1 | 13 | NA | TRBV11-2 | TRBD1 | CASSLRLQGVTFF | TGTGCCAGCAGCCTCCGGCTACAGGGGGTAACTTTCTTT
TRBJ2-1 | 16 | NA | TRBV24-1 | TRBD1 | CATSDPGQGKYNEQFF | TGTGCCACCAGTGACCCGGGACAGGGAAAATACAATGAGCAGTTCTTC
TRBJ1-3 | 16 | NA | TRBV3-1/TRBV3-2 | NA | CASSPQFVNSGNTIYF | TGTGCCAGCAGCCCCCAGTTCGTTAACTCTGGAAACACCATATATTTT
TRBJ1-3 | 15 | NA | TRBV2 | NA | CASIGQLGSGNTIYF | TGTGCCAGCATTGGACAGCTGGGCTCTGGAAACACCATATATTTT
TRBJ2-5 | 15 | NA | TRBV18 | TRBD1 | CASSPPTGGRETQYF | TGTGCCAGCTCACCACCAACAGGGGGCAGGGAGACCCAGTACTTC
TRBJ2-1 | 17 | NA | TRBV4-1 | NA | CASSQEGVGAQYNEQFF | TGCGCCAGCAGCCAAGAGGGGGTGGGGGCGCAATACAATGAGCAGTTCTTC
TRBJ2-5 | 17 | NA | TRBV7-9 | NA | CASSLLLSRGDDQTQYF | TGTGCCAGCAGCTTACTTCTCTCGCGGGGCGACGACCAGACCCAGTACTTC
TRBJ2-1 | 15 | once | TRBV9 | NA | CASSVATRGINEQFF | TGTGCCAGCAGCGTAGCTACGCGGGGCATCAATGAGCAGTTCTTC
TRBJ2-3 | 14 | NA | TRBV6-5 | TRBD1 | CASRRDRRADTQYF | TGTGCCAGCAGGAGGGACAGGAGGGCAGATACGCAGTATTTT
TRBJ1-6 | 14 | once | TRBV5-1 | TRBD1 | CASTQDRGNSPLHF | TGCGCCAGCACTCAGGACAGGGGTAATTCACCCCTCCACTTT
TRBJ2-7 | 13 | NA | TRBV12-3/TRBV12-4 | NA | CASSLAGFYEQYF | TGTGCCAGCAGTTTGGCAGGTTTCTACGAGCAGTACTTC
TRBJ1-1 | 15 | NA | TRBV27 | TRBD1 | CASSRTGGLTTEAFF | TGTGCCAGCAGTCGGACAGGGGGATTGACCACTGAAGCTTTCTTT
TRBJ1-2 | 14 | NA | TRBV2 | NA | CASSERAGDYGYTF | TGTGCCAGCTCCGAACGAGCCGGTGACTATGGCTACACCTTC
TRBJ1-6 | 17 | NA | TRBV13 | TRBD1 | CASSPWTGSSYNSPLHF | TGTGCCAGCAGCCCCTGGACAGGGAGCTCCTATAATTCACCCCTCCACTTT
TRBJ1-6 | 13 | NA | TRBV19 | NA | CASLQTGDSPLHF | TGTGCCAGTCTACAAACGGGGGATTCACCCCTCCACTTT
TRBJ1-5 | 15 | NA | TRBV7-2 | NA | CASSPDTNPNQPQHF | TGTGCCAGCAGCCCGGACACCAACCCCAATCAGCCCCAGCATTTT
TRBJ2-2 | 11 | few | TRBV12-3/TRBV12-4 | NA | CASSLSGELFF | TGTGCCAGCAGTTTGTCAGGGGAGCTGTTTTTT
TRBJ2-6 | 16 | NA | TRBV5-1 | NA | CASSLGRSSGANVLTF | TGCGCCAGCAGCTTGGGTAGGAGCTCTGGGGCCAACGTCCTGACTTTC
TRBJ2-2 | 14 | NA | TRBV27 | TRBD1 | CASGIDRGTGELFF | TGTGCCAGCGGGATCGACAGGGGGACCGGGGAGCTGTTTTTT
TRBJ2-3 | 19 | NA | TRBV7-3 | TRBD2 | CASSLTAGLAGSPTDTQYF | TGTGCCAGCAGCTTAACGGCGGGACTAGCGGGGAGTCCCACAGATACGCAGTATTTT
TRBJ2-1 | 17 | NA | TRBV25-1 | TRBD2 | CASSDLGTSGAYNEQFF | TGTGCCAGCAGTGACCTGGGGACTAGCGGGGCCTACAATGAGCAGTTCTTC
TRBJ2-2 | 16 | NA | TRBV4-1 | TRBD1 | CASSQGQGTITGELFF | TGCGCCAGCAGCCAGGGACAGGGCACTATCACCGGGGAGCTGTTTTTT
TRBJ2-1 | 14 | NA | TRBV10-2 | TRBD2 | CASGELAAVGEQFF | TGCGCCAGCGGGGAGCTAGCGGCGGTTGGTGAGCAGTTCTTC
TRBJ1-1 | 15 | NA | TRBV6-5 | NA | CASSYSAYRNTEAFF | TGTGCCAGCAGTTACTCTGCATACAGGAACACTGAAGCTTTCTTT
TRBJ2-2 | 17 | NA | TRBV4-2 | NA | CASSHQAYFDNTGELFF | TGTGCCAGCAGCCATCAAGCGTACTTCGACAACACCGGGGAGCTGTTTTTT
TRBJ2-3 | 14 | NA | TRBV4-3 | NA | CASSQDLNGHRGYF | TGCGCCAGCAGCCAAGATTTGAATGGACATAGGGGGTATTTT
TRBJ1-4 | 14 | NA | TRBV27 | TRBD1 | CASSSDRGHEKLFF | TGTGCCAGCAGTTCCGACAGGGGCCATGAAAAACTGTTTTTT
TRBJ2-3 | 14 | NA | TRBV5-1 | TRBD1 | CASKDREFTDTQYF | TGCGCCAGCAAGGACAGGGAGTTCACAGATACGCAGTATTTT
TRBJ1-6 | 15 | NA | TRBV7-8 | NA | CASSLKGSYNSPLHF | TGTGCCAGCAGCTTAAAGGGGTCCTATAATTCACCCCTCCACTTT
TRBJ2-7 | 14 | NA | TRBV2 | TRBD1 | CASSEQGAGYEQYF | TGTGCCAGCAGTGAACAGGGGGCGGGCTACGAGCAGTACTTC
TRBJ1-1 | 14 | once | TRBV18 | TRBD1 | CASSQQGGNTEAFF | TGTGCCAGCTCACAACAGGGGGGGAACACTGAAGCTTTCTTT
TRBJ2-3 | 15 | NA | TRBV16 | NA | CASSQSTGSTDTQYF | TGTGCCAGCAGCCAATCTACGGGGAGCACAGATACGCAGTATTTT
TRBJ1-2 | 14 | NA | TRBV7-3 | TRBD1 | CASSPGQHNYGYTF | TGTGCCAGCAGCCCGGGACAGCATAACTATGGCTACACCTTC
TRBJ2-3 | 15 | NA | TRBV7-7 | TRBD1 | CASSFGQGGTDTQYF | TGTGCCAGCAGCTTTGGACAGGGGGGCACAGATACGCAGTATTTT
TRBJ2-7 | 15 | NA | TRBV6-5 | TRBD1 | CASSDGTGGFYEQYF | TGTGCCAGCAGCGACGGGACAGGGGGTTTCTACGAGCAGTACTTC
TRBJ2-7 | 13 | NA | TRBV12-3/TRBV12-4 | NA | CASSPQEAASSYF | TGTGCCAGCAGTCCCCAGGAGGCCGCGTCGTCCTACTTC
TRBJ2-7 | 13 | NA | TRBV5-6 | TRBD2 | CASSFRGRGEQYF | TGTGCCAGCAGCTTCCGGGGGAGGGGCGAGCAGTACTTC
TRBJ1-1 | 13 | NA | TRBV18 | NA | CASSPGRDTEAFF | TGTGCCAGCTCACCGGGGAGGGACACTGAAGCTTTCTTT
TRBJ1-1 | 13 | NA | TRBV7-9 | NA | CASSLDTNTEAFF | TGTGCCAGCAGCCTGGACACAAACACTGAAGCTTTCTTT
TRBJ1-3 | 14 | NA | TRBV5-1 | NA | CASTRDFSGNTIYF | TGCGCCAGCACCCGGGACTTCTCTGGAAACACCATATATTTT
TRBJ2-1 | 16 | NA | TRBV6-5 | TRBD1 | CASSYSRTGDSYEQFF | TGTGCCAGCAGTTACTCGAGGACAGGGGACTCGTATGAGCAGTTCTTC
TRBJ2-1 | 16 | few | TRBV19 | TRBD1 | CASSARDRAFYNEQFF | TGTGCCAGTAGTGCCCGGGACAGGGCTTTCTACAATGAGCAGTTCTTC
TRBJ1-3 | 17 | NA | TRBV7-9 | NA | CASSSSRVAHSGNTIYF | TGTGCCAGCAGCTCCTCCAGGGTAGCCCATTCTGGAAACACCATATATTTT
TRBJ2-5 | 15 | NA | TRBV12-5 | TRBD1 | CASGLVEDRGKTQYF | TGTGCTAGTGGTTTGGTAGAGGACAGGGGAAAGACCCAGTACTTC
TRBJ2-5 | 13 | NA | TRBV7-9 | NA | CASSFAGQETQYF | TGTGCCAGCAGCTTTGCGGGGCAAGAGACCCAGTACTTC
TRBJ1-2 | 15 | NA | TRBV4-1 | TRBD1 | CASRPGQGGSYGYTF | TGCGCCAGCAGACCGGGACAGGGAGGGAGCTATGGCTACACCTTC
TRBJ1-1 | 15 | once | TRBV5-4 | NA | CASSLGGTMNTEAFF | TGTGCCAGCAGCTTGGGTGGGACAATGAACACTGAAGCTTTCTTT
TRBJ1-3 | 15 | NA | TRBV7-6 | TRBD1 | CASSLPGGSGNTIYF | TGTGCCAGCAGCTTACCAGGGGGCTCTGGAAACACCATATATTTT
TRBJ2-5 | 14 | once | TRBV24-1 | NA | CATSDLGAGETQYF | TGTGCCACCAGTGATCTGGGAGCGGGAGAGACCCAGTACTTC
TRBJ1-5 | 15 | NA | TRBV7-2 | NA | CASSVQGLGNQPQHF | TGTGCCAGCAGCGTCCAGGGGTTGGGCAATCAGCCCCAGCATTTT
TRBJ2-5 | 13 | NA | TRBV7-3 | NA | CASSRSGSETQYF | TGTGCCAGCAGCCGATCAGGGTCGGAGACCCAGTACTTC
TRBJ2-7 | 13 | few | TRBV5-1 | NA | CASSPGKLKEQYF | TGCGCCAGCAGCCCGGGAAAACTTAAAGAGCAGTACTTC
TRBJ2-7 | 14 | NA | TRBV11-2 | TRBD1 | CASSFGTGAHEQYF | TGTGCCAGCAGCTTTGGGACAGGGGCCCACGAGCAGTACTTC
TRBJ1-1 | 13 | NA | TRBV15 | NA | CATSSLSGGSAFF | TGTGCCACCAGCAGTCTCTCCGGCGGTTCAGCTTTCTTT
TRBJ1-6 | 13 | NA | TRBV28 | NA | CAAKGHYNSPLHF | TGTGCAGCGAAGGGGCACTATAATTCACCCCTCCACTTT